A selection of T cell receptor beta chains follows, all from one sample in a study of shared clonotypes between healthy human individuals. Repertoires were generated with immunoSEQ multiplex PCR, while TCRdb's copy carries only in-frame clones and drops some. The sample holds hundreds of thousands of clones, about 80% seen once. What was sequenced was PBMCs. These receptors were collected from a woman aged 40 to 50 in good health. Some clones in this sample may be carry-over from other donors' samples. Both conserved end residues are part of each CDR3. Each record gives: CDR3 DNA, CDR3 protein, V gene, D gene, CDR3 length, J gene, clone size. A D gene is named only where the DNA matches it firmly. Clone size is not always given. Where it is, it says once, few, many or a class for expanded clones.

CDR3nt: TGTGCCAGCAGCGTCCGGGACATGAACACTGAAGCTTTCTTT; CDR3aa: CASSVRDMNTEAFF; v_gene: TRBV7-6; d_gene: -; len: 14; j_gene: TRBJ1-1; abundance: -
CDR3nt: TGTGCCAGCAGTGAAGAGCGACACTCGGAGACCCAGTACTTC; CDR3aa: CASSEERHSETQYF; v_gene: TRBV6-1; d_gene: -; len: 14; j_gene: TRBJ2-5; abundance: -
CDR3nt: TGTGCCAGCAGGGGCTGGACAGGGTTACAAGAGACCCAGTACTTC; CDR3aa: CASRGWTGLQETQYF; v_gene: TRBV7-9; d_gene: TRBD1; len: 15; j_gene: TRBJ2-5; abundance: -
CDR3nt: TGCGCCAGCAGCACCCGGACAGGAAGTCTCACTGAAGCTTTCTTT; CDR3aa: CASSTRTGSLTEAFF; v_gene: TRBV5-1; d_gene: TRBD1; len: 15; j_gene: TRBJ1-1; abundance: -
CDR3nt: TGTGCCAGCAGTCAAGGACAGGGAGCCTACGAGCAGTACTTC; CDR3aa: CASSQGQGAYEQYF; v_gene: TRBV7-2; d_gene: TRBD1; len: 14; j_gene: TRBJ2-7; abundance: -
CDR3nt: TGCAGCGGGGACGGTACACCTAACACCTGGGAGCTGTTTTTT; CDR3aa: CSGDGTPNTWELFF; v_gene: TRBV29-1; d_gene: -; len: 14; j_gene: TRBJ2-2; abundance: -
CDR3nt: TGTGCCAGCAGTACGACGGCCCCCAATGAGCAGTTCTTC; CDR3aa: CASSTTAPNEQFF; v_gene: TRBV28; d_gene: -; len: 13; j_gene: TRBJ2-1; abundance: -
CDR3nt: TGTGCCAGCAGCCCAACAGGGGGCGCGGTTGGCTACACCTTC; CDR3aa: CASSPTGGAVGYTF; v_gene: TRBV7-2; d_gene: TRBD1; len: 14; j_gene: TRBJ1-2; abundance: -
CDR3nt: TGCAGCGTTGTAGCGGGAGGGACCAGGGAGCTGTTTTTT; CDR3aa: CSVVAGGTRELFF; v_gene: TRBV29-1; d_gene: TRBD2; len: 13; j_gene: TRBJ2-2; abundance: once
CDR3nt: TGTGCCAGCAGACCAGCCGGCAAAAGTAATCAGCCCCAGCATTTT; CDR3aa: CASRPAGKSNQPQHF; v_gene: TRBV6-5; d_gene: -; len: 15; j_gene: TRBJ1-5; abundance: -
CDR3nt: TGTGCCACCAGCAGAGATCGGCTGACAGGGAATACCTACGAGCAGTACTTC; CDR3aa: CATSRDRLTGNTYEQYF; v_gene: TRBV15; d_gene: TRBD1; len: 17; j_gene: TRBJ2-7; abundance: many
CDR3nt: TGTGCCAGCTCCCCGGGGGGCGAGCAGTACTTC; CDR3aa: CASSPGGEQYF; v_gene: TRBV18; d_gene: TRBD2; len: 11; j_gene: TRBJ2-7; abundance: once
CDR3nt: TGTGCCAGCAGCTTGGGGCAGGGGGCAGGGAAGACCCAGTACTTC; CDR3aa: CASSLGQGAGKTQYF; v_gene: TRBV5-4; d_gene: TRBD1; len: 15; j_gene: TRBJ2-5; abundance: -
CDR3nt: TGCGCCAGCAGCTCGGGACAGGGGAGGGATACGCAGTATTTT; CDR3aa: CASSSGQGRDTQYF; v_gene: TRBV5-1; d_gene: TRBD1; len: 14; j_gene: TRBJ2-3; abundance: -
CDR3nt: TGTGCCAGCAGCACGTTAGCGTTTTACAATGAGCAGTTCTTC; CDR3aa: CASSTLAFYNEQFF; v_gene: TRBV13; d_gene: -; len: 14; j_gene: TRBJ2-1; abundance: -
CDR3nt: TGTGCCAGCAGCTTAGGGACTGGGAGGGAGCAGTACTTC; CDR3aa: CASSLGTGREQYF; v_gene: TRBV7-2; d_gene: -; len: 13; j_gene: TRBJ2-7; abundance: -
CDR3nt: TGTGCCAGCAGCCTGACCCTTAACACCGGGGAGCTGTTTTTT; CDR3aa: CASSLTLNTGELFF; v_gene: TRBV14; d_gene: -; len: 14; j_gene: TRBJ2-2; abundance: -
CDR3nt: TGTGCCAGCAGTGCTTTCAATGAGCAGTTCTTC; CDR3aa: CASSAFNEQFF; v_gene: TRBV6-5; d_gene: -; len: 11; j_gene: TRBJ2-1; abundance: -
CDR3nt: TGTGCCAGCAGTGGCCCCAGGGTCTCTGGAAACACCATATATTTT; CDR3aa: CASSGPRVSGNTIYF; v_gene: TRBV6-1; d_gene: -; len: 15; j_gene: TRBJ1-3; abundance: -
CDR3nt: TGTGCCAGCAGCCAAGAGGGGGGACAGGGGGGCAATCAGCCCCAGCATTTT; CDR3aa: CASSQEGGQGGNQPQHF; v_gene: TRBV4-2; d_gene: TRBD1; len: 17; j_gene: TRBJ1-5; abundance: many
CDR3nt: TGTGCCAGCAGTGTCCCGGTCGGCTACGAGCAGTACTTC; CDR3aa: CASSVPVGYEQYF; v_gene: TRBV2; d_gene: -; len: 13; j_gene: TRBJ2-7; abundance: -
CDR3nt: TGTGCCAGCAGCTTAAAAGCGGAAGGGAGCGGGGAGCTGTTTTTT; CDR3aa: CASSLKAEGSGELFF; v_gene: TRBV5-4; d_gene: -; len: 15; j_gene: TRBJ2-2; abundance: -
CDR3nt: TGTGCCAGCAGCAAAATGAGGGACTACGAGCAGTACTTC; CDR3aa: CASSKMRDYEQYF; v_gene: TRBV7-6; d_gene: -; len: 13; j_gene: TRBJ2-7; abundance: few
CDR3nt: TGCGCCAGCAGCGCGAGACAGGCGAGCTCCTACGAGCAGTACTTC; CDR3aa: CASSARQASSYEQYF; v_gene: TRBV5-1; d_gene: -; len: 15; j_gene: TRBJ2-7; abundance: -
CDR3nt: TGTGCCAGCAGACCTCAGGGGGGGACTAATGAAAAACTGTTTTTT; CDR3aa: CASRPQGGTNEKLFF; v_gene: TRBV6-5; d_gene: TRBD1; len: 15; j_gene: TRBJ1-4; abundance: -
CDR3nt: TGTGCCAGCAGTGAAGAGGGCACCCTCTACAATGAGCAGTTCTTC; CDR3aa: CASSEEGTLYNEQFF; v_gene: TRBV2; d_gene: -; len: 15; j_gene: TRBJ2-1; abundance: -
CDR3nt: TGCGCCAGCAGCCCCGGCAGCTCTGGGGCCAACGTCCTGACTTTC; CDR3aa: CASSPGSSGANVLTF; v_gene: TRBV5-1; d_gene: -; len: 15; j_gene: TRBJ2-6; abundance: -
CDR3nt: TGTGCCAGCAGTTCGGGTAGCGGGAGAGTCACCGGGGAGCTGTTTTTT; CDR3aa: CASSSGSGRVTGELFF; v_gene: TRBV28; d_gene: TRBD2; len: 16; j_gene: TRBJ2-2; abundance: -
CDR3nt: TGTGCCAGTAGTATAGGGAGAGCCCTTGGCAATCAGCCCCAGCATTTT; CDR3aa: CASSIGRALGNQPQHF; v_gene: TRBV19; d_gene: -; len: 16; j_gene: TRBJ1-5; abundance: -
CDR3nt: TGTGCCAGCAGCCTAGGTCGACTATCGGGAGCCTACGAGCAGTACTTC; CDR3aa: CASSLGRLSGAYEQYF; v_gene: TRBV5-4; d_gene: -; len: 16; j_gene: TRBJ2-7; abundance: -
CDR3nt: TGTGCCAGCAGCTTAAGAGGGACTAGCACAGATACGCAGTATTTT; CDR3aa: CASSLRGTSTDTQYF; v_gene: TRBV7-3; d_gene: -; len: 15; j_gene: TRBJ2-3; abundance: -
CDR3nt: TGTGCCAGCAGCCCGGGGGGTCGAAACACAGATACGCAGTATTTT; CDR3aa: CASSPGGRNTDTQYF; v_gene: TRBV11-2; d_gene: TRBD2; len: 15; j_gene: TRBJ2-3; abundance: many
CDR3nt: TGTGCCAGCTCACCGGAGCGGAGCTCGGGGCAAGAGACCCAGTACTTC; CDR3aa: CASSPERSSGQETQYF; v_gene: TRBV18; d_gene: -; len: 16; j_gene: TRBJ2-5; abundance: few
CDR3nt: TGTGCCAGCAGCTTGGGGTTAGCGGGAGCCCAAAACACCGGGGAGCTGTTTTTT; CDR3aa: CASSLGLAGAQNTGELFF; v_gene: TRBV5-6; d_gene: TRBD2; len: 18; j_gene: TRBJ2-2; abundance: -
CDR3nt: TGTGCCAGCAGTTTCACAACCGTCAGACGCTATGGCTACACCTTC; CDR3aa: CASSFTTVRRYGYTF; v_gene: TRBV28; d_gene: -; len: 15; j_gene: TRBJ1-2; abundance: -
CDR3nt: TGTGCCAGCAGTGAAGGGGCGGGGCGAACTAATGAAAAACTGTTTTTT; CDR3aa: CASSEGAGRTNEKLFF; v_gene: TRBV2; d_gene: -; len: 16; j_gene: TRBJ1-4; abundance: -
CDR3nt: TGTGCCAGCAGTGAATACGGGACAGGAGCCTACGAGCAGTACTTC; CDR3aa: CASSEYGTGAYEQYF; v_gene: TRBV6-1; d_gene: TRBD1; len: 15; j_gene: TRBJ2-7; abundance: -
CDR3nt: TGTGCCAGTAGTAAGGGACAGGGGGCTAGCGAGCAGTACTTC; CDR3aa: CASSKGQGASEQYF; v_gene: TRBV19; d_gene: TRBD1; len: 14; j_gene: TRBJ2-7; abundance: -
CDR3nt: TGTGCCAGCAGCTTACCCGACAGGGCTGGGGCCAACGTCCTGACTTTC; CDR3aa: CASSLPDRAGANVLTF; v_gene: TRBV7-2; d_gene: TRBD1; len: 16; j_gene: TRBJ2-6; abundance: -
CDR3nt: TGCGCCAGCAGCGGTATAGGGGGCATAAATCAGCCCCAGCATTTT; CDR3aa: CASSGIGGINQPQHF; v_gene: TRBV5-1; d_gene: TRBD1; len: 15; j_gene: TRBJ1-5; abundance: -
CDR3nt: TGTGCCAGCAGGGAGTCGGAGTCTGGAAACACCATATATTTT; CDR3aa: CASRESESGNTIYF; v_gene: TRBV7-9; d_gene: -; len: 14; j_gene: TRBJ1-3; abundance: -
CDR3nt: TGTGCCAGCAGCCGATGGGACTCCGGAGAAAACATTCAGTACTTC; CDR3aa: CASSRWDSGENIQYF; v_gene: TRBV6-5; d_gene: -; len: 15; j_gene: TRBJ2-4; abundance: -
CDR3nt: TGTGCCAGCAGCTTAGATCTGTCGGAGAACGAGCAGTACTTC; CDR3aa: CASSLDLSENEQYF; v_gene: TRBV11-2; d_gene: -; len: 14; j_gene: TRBJ2-7; abundance: once
CDR3nt: TGTGCCAGCAGCCGTGTGGGGCACAATGAGCAGTTCTTC; CDR3aa: CASSRVGHNEQFF; v_gene: TRBV27; d_gene: -; len: 13; j_gene: TRBJ2-1; abundance: -
CDR3nt: TGTGCCAGCAGCTTGTCGGGACAGGCCCGTTGGCAGTTCTTC; CDR3aa: CASSLSGQARWQFF; v_gene: TRBV5-4; d_gene: TRBD1; len: 14; j_gene: TRBJ2-1; abundance: -
CDR3nt: TGCGCCAGCAGCCAAGATATGGGTTTGATGAACACTGAAGCTTTCTTT; CDR3aa: CASSQDMGLMNTEAFF; v_gene: TRBV4-1; d_gene: -; len: 16; j_gene: TRBJ1-1; abundance: -
CDR3nt: TGCGCCAGCAGCCAAGGGACAGCCGGGGCCAACGTCCTGACTTTC; CDR3aa: CASSQGTAGANVLTF; v_gene: TRBV4-1; d_gene: -; len: 15; j_gene: TRBJ2-6; abundance: -
CDR3nt: TGTGCCAGCAGCGCCCGCCTTAGGGCGAACACCGGGGAGCTGTTTTTT; CDR3aa: CASSARLRANTGELFF; v_gene: TRBV9; d_gene: -; len: 16; j_gene: TRBJ2-2; abundance: -
CDR3nt: TGTGCCAGCAGCTTAACGGCAGGGGCGAACACCGGGGAGCTGTTTTTT; CDR3aa: CASSLTAGANTGELFF; v_gene: TRBV7-2; d_gene: -; len: 16; j_gene: TRBJ2-2; abundance: -
CDR3nt: TGCGCCAGCAGCCCCCAGGGAGGATACAATGAGCAGTTCTTC; CDR3aa: CASSPQGGYNEQFF; v_gene: TRBV5-1; d_gene: -; len: 14; j_gene: TRBJ2-1; abundance: -